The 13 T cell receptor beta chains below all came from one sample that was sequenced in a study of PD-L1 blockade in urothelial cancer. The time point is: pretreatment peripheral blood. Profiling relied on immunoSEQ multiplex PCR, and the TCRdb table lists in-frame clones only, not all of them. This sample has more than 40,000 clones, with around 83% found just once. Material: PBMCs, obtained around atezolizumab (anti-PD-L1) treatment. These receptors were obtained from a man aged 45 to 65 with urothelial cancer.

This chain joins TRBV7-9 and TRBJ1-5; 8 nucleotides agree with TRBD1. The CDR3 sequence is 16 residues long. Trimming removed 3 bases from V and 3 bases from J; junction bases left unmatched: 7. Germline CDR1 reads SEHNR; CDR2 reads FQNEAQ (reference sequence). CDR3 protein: CASSFAGQGSNQPQHF. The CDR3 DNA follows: TGTGCCAGCAGCTTTGCCGGACAGGGTTCCAATCAGCCCCAGCATTTT.

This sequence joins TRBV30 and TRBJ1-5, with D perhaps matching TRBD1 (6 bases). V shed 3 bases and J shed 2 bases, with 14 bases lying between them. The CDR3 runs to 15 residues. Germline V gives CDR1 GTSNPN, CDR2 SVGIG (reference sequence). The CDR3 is CAWRPGQSRNQPQHF. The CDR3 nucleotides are TGTGCCTGGAGACCGGGACAAAGTCGCAATCAGCCCCAGCATTTT.

CDR3 in amino acids: CASSYQGRLGTEAFF. For the CDR3, the DNA is TGTGCCAGTAGTTATCAGGGTCGGTTGGGCACTGAAGCTTTCTTT. This sequence joins TRBV19 and TRBJ1-1; maybe TRBD1 (5 bases). Germline CDR1 LNHDA, CDR2 SQIVND (reference sequence). V was trimmed by 5 bases and J by 4 bases, leaving 17 bases between them. The CDR3 contains 15 residues.

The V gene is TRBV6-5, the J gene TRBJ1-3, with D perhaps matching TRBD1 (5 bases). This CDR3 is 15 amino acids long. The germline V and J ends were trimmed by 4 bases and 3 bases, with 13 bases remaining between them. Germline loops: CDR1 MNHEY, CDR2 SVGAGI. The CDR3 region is CASSSTASVGNTIYF. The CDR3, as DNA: TGTGCCAGCAGTTCGACAGCCTCTGTTGGAAACACCATATATTTT.

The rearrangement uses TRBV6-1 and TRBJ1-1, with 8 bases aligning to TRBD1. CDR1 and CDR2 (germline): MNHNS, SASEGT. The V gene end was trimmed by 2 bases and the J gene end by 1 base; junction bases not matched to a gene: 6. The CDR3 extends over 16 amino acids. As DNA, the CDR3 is TGTGCCAGCAGTGAAAGGGTCGACAGGGGGAACACTGAAGCTTTCTTT. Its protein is CASSERVDRGNTEAFF.

CDR3: CASSLESRGTEAFF. CDR3 in DNA: TGTGCCAGCAGCTTAGAGTCTAGGGGTACTGAAGCTTTCTTT. The chain is built from TRBV7-2 and TRBJ1-1; maybe TRBD1 (5 bases). Germline V gene sequence: CDR1 SGHTA, CDR2 FQGNSA. With 1 base removed from V and 5 bases from J, the gap between germline ends came to 11 bases. CDR3 size: 14 residues.

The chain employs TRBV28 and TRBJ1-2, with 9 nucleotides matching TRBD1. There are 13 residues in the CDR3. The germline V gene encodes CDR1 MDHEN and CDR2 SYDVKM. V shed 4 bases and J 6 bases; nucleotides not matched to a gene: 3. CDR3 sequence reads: CASSSDRGDGYTF. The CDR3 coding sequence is TGTGCCAGCAGTTCGGACAGGGGTGATGGCTACACCTTC.

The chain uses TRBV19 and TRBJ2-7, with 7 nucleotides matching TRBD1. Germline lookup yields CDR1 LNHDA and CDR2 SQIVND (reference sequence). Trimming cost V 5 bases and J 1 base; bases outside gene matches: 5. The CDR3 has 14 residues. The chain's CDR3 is CASSGRQGSYEQYF. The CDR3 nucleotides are TGTGCCAGTAGTGGACGACAGGGATCCTACGAGCAGTACTTC.

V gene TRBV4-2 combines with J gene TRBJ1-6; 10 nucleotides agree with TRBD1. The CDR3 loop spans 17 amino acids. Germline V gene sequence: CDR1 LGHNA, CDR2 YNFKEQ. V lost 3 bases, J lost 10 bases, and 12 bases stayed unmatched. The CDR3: CASSHGDRGVSGSPLHF. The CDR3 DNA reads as TGTGCCAGCAGCCATGGGGACAGGGGAGTTTCAGGCTCACCCCTCCACTTT.

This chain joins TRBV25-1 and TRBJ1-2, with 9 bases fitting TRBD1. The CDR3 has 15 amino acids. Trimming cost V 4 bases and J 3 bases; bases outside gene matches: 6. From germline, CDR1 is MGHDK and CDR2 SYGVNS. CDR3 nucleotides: TGTGCCAGCAGTGCCCAGGACAGGGGCGACTATGGCTACACCTTC. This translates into CASSAQDRGDYGYTF.

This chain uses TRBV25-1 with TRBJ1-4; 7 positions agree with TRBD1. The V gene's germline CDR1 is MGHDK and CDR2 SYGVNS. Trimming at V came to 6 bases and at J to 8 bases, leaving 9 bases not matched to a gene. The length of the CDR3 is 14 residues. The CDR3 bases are TGTGCCAGCAGGAGGGGTCAGGGGGACGAAAAACTGTTTTTT. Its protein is CASRRGQGDEKLFF. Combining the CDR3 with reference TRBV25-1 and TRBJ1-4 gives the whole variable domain EADIYQTPRYLVIGTGKKITLECSQTMGHDKMYWYQQDPGMELHLIHYSYGVNSTEKGDLSSESTVSRIRTEHFPLTLESARPSHTSQYLCASRRGQGDEKLFFGSGTQLSVL.

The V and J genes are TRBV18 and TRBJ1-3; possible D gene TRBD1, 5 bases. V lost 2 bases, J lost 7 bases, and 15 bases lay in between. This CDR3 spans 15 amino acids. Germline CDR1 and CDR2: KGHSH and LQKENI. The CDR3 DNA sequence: TGTGCCAGCTCACCAGGGTCCGAACGGGGGAACACCATATATTTT. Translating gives CASSPGSERGNTIYF.

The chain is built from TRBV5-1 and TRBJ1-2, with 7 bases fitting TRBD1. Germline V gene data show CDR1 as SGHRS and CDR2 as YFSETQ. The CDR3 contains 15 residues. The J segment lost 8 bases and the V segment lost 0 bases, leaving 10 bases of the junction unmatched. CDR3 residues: CASSLVGQGVSGYTF. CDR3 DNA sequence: TGCGCCAGCAGCTTGGTCGGTCAGGGGGTGTCCGGCTACACCTTC.